This T cell receptor beta chain was obtained from a study of shared clonotypes between healthy human individuals. Using 200 ng DNA, approximately 30,000 T cell genomes, the sorted-subset replicate PCRs were run. Measured with immunoSEQ multiplex PCR; TCRdb has only the in-frame clones, and not every one. The sample has 1,100,000 or so clones, 70% to 80% seen once; the top ten hold around 0.47%. There are 13 residues in the CDR3. The ends were cut back, 5 bases at V and 7 bases at J, with 11 bases in the middle. CDR1 and CDR2 (germline): LGHNA, YNFKEQ. This chain joins TRBV4-2 and TRBJ2-2; no firm D call. Material for sequencing was memory CD4+ T cells from PBMCs. The subset was: CD45RA-negative fraction. This TCR was recovered from a man aged 18 to 29 in good health. Some clones in this sample may be carry-over from other donors' samples. The CDR3 protein is CASSEAPDGELFF. CDR3 coding DNA: TGTGCCAGCAGCGAGGCCCCGGACGGGGAGCTGTTTTTT.